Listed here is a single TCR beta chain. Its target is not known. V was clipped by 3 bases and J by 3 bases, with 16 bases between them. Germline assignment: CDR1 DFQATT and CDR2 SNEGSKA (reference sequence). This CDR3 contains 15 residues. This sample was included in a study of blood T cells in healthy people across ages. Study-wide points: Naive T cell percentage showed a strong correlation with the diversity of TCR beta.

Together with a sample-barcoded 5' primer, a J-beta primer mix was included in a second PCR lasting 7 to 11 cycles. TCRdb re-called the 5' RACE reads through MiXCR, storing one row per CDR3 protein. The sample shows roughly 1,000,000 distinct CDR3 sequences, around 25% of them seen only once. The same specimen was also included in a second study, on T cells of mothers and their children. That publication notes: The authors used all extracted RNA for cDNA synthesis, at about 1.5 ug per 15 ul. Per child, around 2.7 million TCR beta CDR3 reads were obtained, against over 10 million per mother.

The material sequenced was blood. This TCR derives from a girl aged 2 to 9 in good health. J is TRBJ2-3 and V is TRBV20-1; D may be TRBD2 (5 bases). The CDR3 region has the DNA TGCAGTGCTAGGGAGCGGACCCGTCGGACAGATACGCAGTATTTT. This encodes CSARERTRRTDTQYF.